The 9 T cell receptor beta chains in this list originate from one sample, sequenced in a study of cytomegalovirus exposure and HLA in healthy donors (dated by TCRdb to about 2017). The method was the immunoSEQ multiplex PCR assay. For the multiplex PCR, a mixture combining 60 forward primers for TCR Vbeta segments and 13 reverse primers for TCR Jbeta segments was used. Imported from immuneACCESS, the table was reduced by TCRdb to in-frame sequences with V and J called. These copies leave out some clones; in studies compared against another copy, an unresolved V gene accounts for under half, and the cause of the remainder is not known. In this sample the table shows around 130,000 clones, more than 80% of which occur a single time. In total, the top ten clones hold about 1.8% of the sample. The source material was PBMCs. The receptor set was obtained from a middle-aged man in good health and CMV-seronegative.

This chain joins TRBV19 and TRBJ1-5; D possibly corresponds to TRBD1 (6 bases). The CDR3 loop spans 14 amino acids. Germline V gives CDR1 LNHDA, CDR2 SQIVND (reference sequence). Between the trimmed V and J ends, which lost 6 bases and 2 bases, there was a span of 11 bases. The CDR3, as DNA: TGTGCCAGTAGACAGGGTTTCGGCAATCAGCCCCAGCATTTT. Encoded protein: CASRQGFGNQPQHF.

J is TRBJ1-5 and V is TRBV27; 7 positions agree with TRBD1. The CDR3 has 14 amino acids. J gave up 6 bases and V 3 bases, and 5 bases lay outside the gene matches. Germline CDR1 is MNHEY and CDR2 is SMNVEV (reference sequence). CDR3 region: CASSFTGVGQPQHF. CDR3 in DNA: TGTGCCAGCAGTTTCACAGGGGTGGGTCAGCCCCAGCATTTT.

V and J are TRBV4-1 and TRBJ2-1; 8 bases align to TRBD2. CDR3 length: 17 amino acids. Germline CDR1 MGHRA, CDR2 YSYEKL. J gave up 4 bases and V 3 bases, and 11 bases lay outside the gene matches. The CDR3 loop is CASSHPNSGSKYNEQFF. Here the CDR3 DNA reads TGCGCCAGCAGCCACCCAAACAGCGGGAGCAAGTACAATGAGCAGTTCTTC.

This chain joins TRBV7-2 and TRBJ2-3; D is possibly TRBD1 (6 bases). Trimming shortened V by 5 bases and J by 2 bases, and 14 bases separated the two germline ends. The germline V gene encodes CDR1 SGHTA and CDR2 FQGNSA. CDR3 length: 15 residues. CDR3 sequence: CASSLQGTTTDTQYF. The DNA for the CDR3 is TGTGCCAGCAGCCTTCAGGGGACAACCACAGATACGCAGTATTTT.

V and J are TRBV29-1 and TRBJ2-7, with D possibly TRBD1 on 7 matching bases. The CDR3 totals 13 residues. The germline gives CDR1 SQVTM, CDR2 ANQGSEA. Trimming removed 3 bases from V and 3 bases from J, with 12 bases in between. The CDR3 coding sequence is TGCAGCGTTGAGGCAGGGGGAGGCTACGAGCAGTACTTC. Translation: CSVEAGGGYEQYF.

V is TRBV9 and J is TRBJ1-1, with unresolved D. Germline-derived CDR1 and CDR2 are SGDLS and YYNGEE. CDR3 length: 13 residues. Trimming cost V 2 bases and J 4 bases, with 9 bases left between them. The CDR3 sequence: CASSVGDRTEAFF. The CDR3 bases are TGTGCCAGCAGCGTGGGCGATCGCACTGAAGCTTTCTTT. Variable domain in full (rest from reference TRBV9 and TRBJ1-1): DSGVTQTPKHLITATGQRVTLRCSPRSGDLSVYWYQQSLDQGLQFLIQYYNGEERAKGNILERFSAQQFPDLHSELNLSSLELGDSALYFCASSVGDRTEAFFGQGTRLTVV.

CDR3 sequence reads: CASSLWGRTSGDTDTQYF. The DNA of the CDR3 is TGTGCCAGCAGCTTGTGGGGGCGGACTAGCGGGGACACAGATACGCAGTATTTT. The V gene is TRBV5-6, the J gene TRBJ2-3, with TRBD2 identical over 12 bases. CDR1 and CDR2 from the germline V gene are SGHDT and YYEEEE. Unmatched junction bases numbered 8, after V lost 1 base and J lost 2 bases. This CDR3 region has 18 residues.

V and J are TRBV20-1 and TRBJ2-1; D ambiguous. V gave up 5 bases and J gave up 5 bases, with 7 bases separating them. There are 11 residues in the CDR3. Germline V gene lookup returns CDR1 DFQATT and CDR2 SNEGSKA (reference sequence). The CDR3 DNA sequence: TGCAGTGCTGGTCCAGACAATGAGCAGTTCTTC. Encoded protein: CSAGPDNEQFF.

The chain carries TRBV7-2 and TRBJ2-7; 9 bases are shared with TRBD2. The CDR3 totals 17 residues. Unmatched junction bases numbered 16, after V lost 5 bases and J lost 5 bases. The V gene's germline CDR1 is SGHTA and CDR2 FQGNSA. The CDR3 DNA follows: TGTGCCAGCAGCACCAACGGGCCCCTAGCGGGGAGAGACGAGCAGTACTTC. As protein: CASSTNGPLAGRDEQYF.